The subject of this entry is one TCR beta chain. Its antigen remains unknown. This entry comes from a study of T cells in Graves' hyperthyroidism and ophthalmopathy. RNA transcripts were the template for amplifying TCR beta CDR3 regions. TCR CDR3 underwent first-round RT-PCR with the HTBI primer set. One entry per CDR3 protein, called by TCRdb with MiXCR from the multiplex PCR reads. The sample records 540,000 or so distinct CDR3 sequences, 35% to 55% being singletons. Findings and caveats of the study: Ophthalmopathy onset followed model prediction by a median roughly 6.5 months.

This TCR was sampled from an adult woman with Graves' disease, either hyperthyroidism or ophthalmopathy (not recorded which). Sequencing used peripheral blood or thyroid tissue (not recorded which).

CDR3 residues: CAISDLWTDNNYGYTF. The CDR3 coding sequence is TGTGCCATCAGCGATTTGTGGACAGACAATAACTATGGCTACACCTTC. The rearrangement joins TRBV10-3 to TRBJ1-2; maybe TRBD1 (6 bases). V was pared by 6 bases and J by 1 base, with 18 bases between. The CDR3 contains 16 residues. Germline values: CDR1 ENHRY, CDR2 SYGVKD.